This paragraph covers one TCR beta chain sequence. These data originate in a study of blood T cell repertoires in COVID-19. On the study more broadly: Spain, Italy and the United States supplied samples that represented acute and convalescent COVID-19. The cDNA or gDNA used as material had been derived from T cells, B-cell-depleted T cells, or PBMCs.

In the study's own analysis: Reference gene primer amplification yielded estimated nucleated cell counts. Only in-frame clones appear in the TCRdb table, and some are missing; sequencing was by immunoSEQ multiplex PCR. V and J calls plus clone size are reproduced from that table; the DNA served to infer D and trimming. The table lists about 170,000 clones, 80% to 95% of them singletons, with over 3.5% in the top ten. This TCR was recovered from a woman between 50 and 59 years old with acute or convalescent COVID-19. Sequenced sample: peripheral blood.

CDR3 region: CASSYTSGDTDTQYF. The CDR3 region has the DNA TGTGCCAGCAGTTACACTAGCGGGGACACAGATACGCAGTATTTT. This chain joins TRBV6-5 and TRBJ2-3, with 10 bases aligning to TRBD2. Germline V gene sequence: CDR1 MNHEY, CDR2 SVGAGI. V trimming: 2 bases; J trimming: 2 bases; junction bases outside the gene matches: 1. This CDR3 comprises 15 residues.